The entry below describes one T cell receptor (beta chain). The sample originates from a study of blood T cell repertoires in COVID-19. V lost 6 bases to trimming and J lost 0 bases, with 11 bases between them. The CDR3 loop spans 14 amino acids. The germline V gene encodes CDR1 SGHRS and CDR2 YFSETQ. Clones were sequenced by immunoSEQ multiplex PCR, and TCRdb holds only the in-frame ones, with some missing. Among roughly 250,000 clones listed, roughly 84% were seen once. Patients of the Seattle cohort, enrolled during active infection, were followed longitudinally. Sequenced input: peripheral blood. V and J are TRBV5-1 and TRBJ2-3; possibly TRBD2 for D (6 bases). This clonotype originated in a human donor with COVID-19, enrolled during active disease. The donor label of this sample is uncertain. CDR3 region: CASTVGTSTDTQYF. CDR3 nucleotide sequence: TGCGCCAGCACCGTCGGGACTAGCACAGATACGCAGTATTTT.